These T cell receptor beta chains were read from a single sample in a study of cytomegalovirus exposure and HLA in healthy donors. Sequenced by immunoSEQ multiplex PCR; TCRdb stores in-frame clones only, minus some. The profile shows roughly 86,000 clones, around 77% of them singletons. The sequenced sample consisted of PBMCs. These receptors were collected from a man in his forties or fifties in good health and CMV-seropositive. CDR3s include the opening cysteine and the closing phenylalanine or tryptophan. The D gene is left open where the match is weak. Only part of the rows carry a size: once, few, many, or a class if the clone is expanded.

clone_size	v_call	d_call	j_call	cdr3_nt	cdr3_aa
NA	TRBV28	TRBD1	TRBJ1-2	TGTGCCAGCCGCCGGCCGGGACAGGGGGAAGACACCTTC	CASRRPGQGEDTF
NA	TRBV4-2	NA	TRBJ1-3	TGTGCCAGCAGCCAAGATTACGGGGATAGCTCTGGAAACACCATATATTTT	CASSQDYGDSSGNTIYF
NA	TRBV28	NA	TRBJ1-5	TGTGCCAGCAGTTTAACAGGGATCTTCAATCAGCCCCAGCATTTT	CASSLTGIFNQPQHF
NA	TRBV27	NA	TRBJ2-7	TGTGCCAGCAGTTTAGGGGGCCTTGAGCAGTACTTC	CASSLGGLEQYF
NA	TRBV11-1	NA	TRBJ1-6	TGTGCCAGCAGCTTAGGTGCGGGTTTGAATTCACCCCTCCACTTT	CASSLGAGLNSPLHF
NA	TRBV6-5	NA	TRBJ2-6	TGTGCCAGCAGCTATAGAGGCTCTGGGGCCAACGTCCTGACTTTC	CASSYRGSGANVLTF
NA	TRBV19	TRBD2	TRBJ2-5	TGTGCCAGTAGTATCTCGGGGGGGGGAGGGTACCAAGAGACCCAGTACTTC	CASSISGGGGYQETQYF
NA	TRBV6-1	TRBD2	TRBJ2-7	TGTGCCAGCTGTACCCTAGCGGGGGCCTACGAGCAGTACTTC	CASCTLAGAYEQYF
NA	TRBV19	NA	TRBJ2-1	TGTGCCAGTAGTCCCGGACTTTCCAATGAGCAGTTCTTC	CASSPGLSNEQFF
NA	TRBV30	NA	TRBJ1-2	TGTGCCTGGAGTGTCCTTGTGTGGCAAACTAACTATGGCTACACCTTC	CAWSVLVWQTNYGYTF
NA	TRBV5-4	TRBD1	TRBJ1-2	TGTGCCAGCAGCTCGATGGACAGGGCCTATGGCTACACCTTC	CASSSMDRAYGYTF
NA	TRBV11-2	NA	TRBJ1-2	TGTGCCAGCAGCTTAGATCACAGGGCCTCGTTTGGCTACACCTTC	CASSLDHRASFGYTF
NA	TRBV4-2	NA	TRBJ1-5	TGTGCCAGCAGCCAAGATAGGAGTAGCAATCAGCCCCAGCATTTT	CASSQDRSSNQPQHF
NA	TRBV6-1	NA	TRBJ1-3	TGTGCCACGGGGATCGTCTCTGGAAACACCATATATTTT	CATGIVSGNTIYF
NA	TRBV6-5	TRBD1	TRBJ1-2	TGTGCCAGCAGGCCACTACAGGGGACCATCTATGGCTACACCTTC	CASRPLQGTIYGYTF
NA	TRBV30	TRBD1	TRBJ1-2	TGTGCCTGGACCCTCGGACAGGGTAAAATCTATGGCTACACCTTC	CAWTLGQGKIYGYTF
NA	TRBV5-1	TRBD1	TRBJ2-2	TGCGCCAGCGGACAGGGGGACACCGGGGAGCTGTTTTTT	CASGQGDTGELFF
NA	TRBV7-2	NA	TRBJ1-1	TGTGCCAGCAGCTTAATCAGGACAGCGAACACTGAAGCTTTCTTT	CASSLIRTANTEAFF
NA	TRBV7-4	TRBD1	TRBJ1-5	TGTGCCAGCAGCTTCGAACAGGGGGGGAATAGCAATCAGCCCCAGCATTTT	CASSFEQGGNSNQPQHF
once	TRBV27	TRBD2	TRBJ2-7	TGTGCCAGCAGTTTCTGGAGGGACGGGACTAGCTCCTACGAGCAGTACTTC	CASSFWRDGTSSYEQYF
NA	TRBV7-2	TRBD1	TRBJ1-2	TGTGCCAGCAGCGCGGACAGGGGGGGCAGTGGCTACACCTTC	CASSADRGGSGYTF
NA	TRBV29-1	TRBD1	TRBJ2-2	TGCAGCGCCCGGGACAGGCTTGGGGAAAAGGAGCTGTTTTTT	CSARDRLGEKELFF
once	TRBV7-9	NA	TRBJ1-4	TGTGCCAGCAGCTCCTCGGGTCAGGGGGAAAAACTGTTTTTT	CASSSSGQGEKLFF
NA	TRBV6-5	TRBD1	TRBJ2-5	TGTGCCAGCAGTTACTCGAAAAACAGGGGGCTAGAGACCCAGTACTTC	CASSYSKNRGLETQYF
NA	TRBV28	NA	TRBJ1-5	TGTGCCAGCGCCCCAGTTGGGGGGACTAGCAATCAGCCCCAGCATTTT	CASAPVGGTSNQPQHF
NA	TRBV7-3	NA	TRBJ1-3	TGTGCCAGCAGCCTACTGCCTTCGGACAGCTCTGGAAACACCATATATTTT	CASSLLPSDSSGNTIYF
once	TRBV10-3	NA	TRBJ1-6	TGTGCCATCAAGGGGAGTGGAGGGGTCCTTTCACCCCTCCACTTT	CAIKGSGGVLSPLHF
NA	TRBV19	NA	TRBJ2-2	TGTGCCAGTAGTATTTCCGGCGGGGAGCTGTTTTTT	CASSISGGELFF
NA	TRBV7-2	NA	TRBJ1-1	TGTGCCAGCAGCCCTTTCAGGGGAGGGGAAGACACTGAAGCTTTCTTT	CASSPFRGGEDTEAFF
few	TRBV20-1	NA	TRBJ2-1	TGCAGTGCCAAATACAATGAGCAGTTCTTC	CSAKYNEQFF
NA	TRBV5-1	NA	TRBJ1-1	TGCGCCAGCAGCTTGGCCGCGGTCTCTAAGAACACTGAAGCTTTCTTT	CASSLAAVSKNTEAFF
NA	TRBV5-1	TRBD2	TRBJ2-1	TGCGCCAGCAGCTTGCAGGGACTAGCGGGGGGGTCCGAGCAGTTCTTC	CASSLQGLAGGSEQFF
NA	TRBV19	TRBD1	TRBJ1-1	TGTGCCAGTAGCTCGACAGGGGGAGGCCCTGAAGCTTTCTTT	CASSSTGGGPEAFF
NA	TRBV12-5	NA	TRBJ1-1	TGTTCTAGTGGTCCCGATTACTCAGAAGCTTTCTTT	CSSGPDYSEAFF
NA	TRBV11-2	TRBD2	TRBJ2-6	TGTGCCAGCAGCCCTGGACTAGCGGGTGGGGCCAACGTCCTGACTTTC	CASSPGLAGGANVLTF
NA	TRBV4-1	TRBD1	TRBJ1-5	TGCGCCAGCAGCCAGGTCCAGGGGGGTCAGCCCCAGCATTTT	CASSQVQGGQPQHF
NA	TRBV15	NA	TRBJ2-5	TGTGCCACCAGCAGAATGTTGGGGCCAGAAGAGACCCAGTACTTC	CATSRMLGPEETQYF
few	TRBV4-3	NA	TRBJ2-7	TGCGCCAGCAGCCAAGAATATCCAGGCACCTACGAGCAGTACTTC	CASSQEYPGTYEQYF
NA	TRBV30	TRBD2	TRBJ2-7	TGTGCCTGGAGTGGGACTAGCGGGGGAGCCTACGAGCAGTACTTC	CAWSGTSGGAYEQYF
NA	TRBV4-3	NA	TRBJ2-1	TGCGCCAGCAGCCAAGATTTAGGGGCAGACAGGTACAATGAGCAGTTCTTC	CASSQDLGADRYNEQFF
NA	TRBV6-6	TRBD1	TRBJ1-5	TGTGCCAGCGGGTTTACAGGGGGAAATGATCCCCAGCATTTT	CASGFTGGNDPQHF
few	TRBV12-5	NA	TRBJ2-3	TGTGCTAGTCGGGGAACCACAGATACGCAGTATTTT	CASRGTTDTQYF
NA	TRBV5-4	NA	TRBJ2-1	TGTGCCAGCAGCTCGGTGAGAAGTGAGCAGTTCTTC	CASSSVRSEQFF
NA	TRBV7-9	TRBD1	TRBJ1-1	TGTGCCAGCAGCTCACAGGGGGGGAAACGCAACACTGAAGCTTTCTTT	CASSSQGGKRNTEAFF
NA	TRBV18	TRBD1	TRBJ1-3	TGTGCCAGCTCACGGATACAGGGGTCTGGAAACACCATATATTTT	CASSRIQGSGNTIYF
NA	TRBV19	TRBD1	TRBJ1-5	TGTGCCAGTAGTACTCAAACAGGGGGTCATCAGCCCCAGCATTTT	CASSTQTGGHQPQHF
NA	TRBV6-5	NA	TRBJ1-4	TGTGCCACCGGGGGACTTAATCGGGAAAAACTGTTTTTT	CATGGLNREKLFF
few	TRBV5-1	TRBD1	TRBJ1-4	TGCGCCAGCAGCTTGGCAACGGGACAGGGGGAAAAACTGTTTTTT	CASSLATGQGEKLFF
NA	TRBV18	NA	TRBJ1-4	TGTGCCAGCTCACCTTTACTAACTAATGAAAAACTGTTTTTT	CASSPLLTNEKLFF
NA	TRBV5-1	NA	TRBJ2-1	TGCGCCAGCAGCTTGGCACAGACCCACAATGAGCAGTTCTTC	CASSLAQTHNEQFF
once	TRBV18	NA	TRBJ1-6	TGTGCCAGCTCACCAGGGCAGAACAATTCACCCCTCCACTTT	CASSPGQNNSPLHF
NA	TRBV25-1	TRBD1	TRBJ1-5	TGTGCCAGCCCCGCCAGGGGGAATAACAGGAGTCGCAATCAGCCCCAGCATTTT	CASPARGNNRSRNQPQHF